A selection of T cell receptor beta chains follows, all from one sample in a study of vaccination and CD4 T cells after COVID-19. These receptors' targets are unknown. TCRdb used MiXCR to reprocess the PCR reads, holding one entry per CDR3 protein. The data hold approximately 23,000 distinct CDR3 sequences, with roughly two fifths observed a single time. The sequencing used CD4+ T cells from blood, cultured in vitro, collected about 7 months after SARS-CoV-2 vaccination. Receptor source: a human donor who had recovered from COVID-19. Both conserved end residues are part of each CDR3. A D gene is named only where the DNA matches it firmly. Where a row states a size, it is once, few, many or the class of an expanded clone; other rows omit it.

DNA	CDR3	size	J	D	V
TGTGCCAGCAGCTTAGCAGCGGGAGGCTCCTACGAGCAGTACTTC	CASSLAAGGSYEQYF	few	TRBJ2-7	TRBD2	TRBV7-9
TGCAGTGCTAGAATTCGGAATGGGGGCTACACCTTC	CSARIRNGGYTF	-	TRBJ1-2	-	TRBV20-1
TGTGCCAGCCACGGTCGGGGAATCTATAATTCACCCCTCCACTTT	CASHGRGIYNSPLHF	-	TRBJ1-6	-	TRBV27
TGTGCCAGCAGCCGAACACCAAGCCTAAGTTCCTACGAGCAGTACTTC	CASSRTPSLSSYEQYF	-	TRBJ2-7	-	TRBV7-2
TGTGCCAGCAGCCTTTCCTACGAGCAGTACTTC	CASSLSYEQYF	-	TRBJ2-7	-	TRBV7-2
TGTGCCAGCAGTGAATCAGGGGACTATGGCTACACCTTC	CASSESGDYGYTF	-	TRBJ1-2	-	TRBV6-1
TGTGCCAGCAGGGGGCTCAATAATTCACCCCTCCACTTT	CASRGLNNSPLHF	-	TRBJ1-6	-	TRBV27
TGCAGTGCTCCGCAGGGGATGGCTGAAGCTTTCTTT	CSAPQGMAEAFF	few	TRBJ1-1	-	TRBV20-1
TGCGCCAGCAGCTTGGAGAATACGCAGTATTTT	CASSLENTQYF	once	TRBJ2-3	-	TRBV5-1
TGCAGTGCTAGAGGGGGACTAGCGGGAGGGCGGTACAATGAGCAGTTCTTC	CSARGGLAGGRYNEQFF	medium-sized	TRBJ2-1	TRBD2	TRBV20-1
TGTGCCAGCAGCTCTTGGACAGGGCCTTTGGGGTCGACCCAGCATTTT	CASSSWTGPLGSTQHF	once	TRBJ1-5	TRBD1	TRBV5-6
TGCAGTGCTAGAGAGGCAGCTTTTCTGAGCTCCTATAATTCACCCCTCCACTTT	CSAREAAFLSSYNSPLHF	-	TRBJ1-6	-	TRBV20-1
TGTGCCAGCAGGCCGACAGGGGGAATTAACTATGGCTACACCTTC	CASRPTGGINYGYTF	-	TRBJ1-2	TRBD1	TRBV5-4
TGTGCCAGCAGCTGGGGACGCGCTACCTACGAGCAGTACTTC	CASSWGRATYEQYF	few	TRBJ2-7	-	TRBV7-2
TGTGCCAGTACCGCGGGAGGGTGGGATGAGCAGTTCTTC	CASTAGGWDEQFF	-	TRBJ2-1	TRBD2	TRBV19
TGTGCCAGCGGATTCGAGCAGTACTTC	CASGFEQYF	-	TRBJ2-7	-	TRBV6-1
TGTGCCAGCAGTGAGACCACCCAAGAGACCCAGTACTTC	CASSETTQETQYF	few	TRBJ2-5	-	TRBV6-1
TGCGCCAGCAGCCTGAACAGGGGTGATTCACCCCTCCACTTT	CASSLNRGDSPLHF	-	TRBJ1-6	TRBD1	TRBV4-1
TGCAGTGCTAGCGATCCGGGACAGAACTACGAGCAGTACTTC	CSASDPGQNYEQYF	-	TRBJ2-7	TRBD1	TRBV20-1
TGTGCCAGCAGCTTAGCGCATGCCGCCTCCTACGAGCAGTACTTC	CASSLAHAASYEQYF	few	TRBJ2-7	-	TRBV7-2
TGCAGTGCTCCGGGACTAGCGGGAGGTTCCCCCTACGAGCAGTACTTC	CSAPGLAGGSPYEQYF	few	TRBJ2-7	TRBD2	TRBV20-1
TGCAGTGCTAGTCTCGTGGCGGGAGGACTCACAGATACGCAGTATTTT	CSASLVAGGLTDTQYF	-	TRBJ2-3	TRBD2	TRBV20-1
TGTGCCAGCAACCAGCGGAACCAAGAGACCCAGTACTTC	CASNQRNQETQYF	-	TRBJ2-5	-	TRBV6-1
TGTGCCAGCAGCTCCCGACGCAGACTAGCGGGAGGGCCGGGGGGAGAGACCCAGTACTTC	CASSSRRRLAGGPGGETQYF	few	TRBJ2-5	TRBD2	TRBV7-2
TGCAGTGCTAGAGTTAATCCGAATTCACCCCTCCACTTT	CSARVNPNSPLHF	few	TRBJ1-6	-	TRBV20-1
TGTGCCATCAGTGAAGGAGGGGGACAGGGGGCGACGGGCTACACCTTC	CAISEGGGQGATGYTF	few	TRBJ1-2	TRBD1	TRBV10-3
TGTGCCAGTAGGGCGGGGGCCACAGATACGCAGTATTTT	CASRAGATDTQYF	-	TRBJ2-3	-	TRBV19
TGTGCCACCAGCCCCGGGACAGGGAGGGAGACCCAGTACTTC	CATSPGTGRETQYF	-	TRBJ2-5	TRBD1	TRBV15
TGTGCCAGCAGCTCGAAGGAGTGGGACAATGAGCAGTTCTTC	CASSSKEWDNEQFF	few	TRBJ2-1	-	TRBV7-9
TGTGCCAGCAGCAAAGCGCGAGGGACTACGGCTAGCGGGACGTTCTACGAGCAGTACTTC	CASSKARGTTASGTFYEQYF	-	TRBJ2-7	-	TRBV21-1
TGTGCCAGCAGCTTGGAGGGGGCAGAGACCCAGTACTTC	CASSLEGAETQYF	few	TRBJ2-5	TRBD1	TRBV5-4
TGTGCCAGCTCACCCTCCGCCCAAGAGACCCAGTACTTC	CASSPSAQETQYF	few	TRBJ2-5	-	TRBV18
TGTGCCAGCAGCTTAGGCCCGGTAAACACTGAAGCTTTCTTT	CASSLGPVNTEAFF	few	TRBJ1-1	-	TRBV7-2
TGTGCCAGCAGTTTACCCGCTGGCTCCTACGAGCAGTACTTC	CASSLPAGSYEQYF	medium-sized	TRBJ2-7	-	TRBV28
TGTGCCAGCATACCGGACTACACTGAAGCTTTCTTT	CASIPDYTEAFF	-	TRBJ1-1	-	TRBV6-1
TGTGCCAGCAGCTTCTGGACTAGCCAAGAGACCCAGTACTTC	CASSFWTSQETQYF	once	TRBJ2-5	TRBD2	TRBV5-6
TGTGCCAGCAGTCTACGGGGGACCGGGGAGCTGTTTTTT	CASSLRGTGELFF	-	TRBJ2-2	-	TRBV6-1
TGCAGTGCCCCGGGACAGCTTATTGGGGACACTGAAGCTTTCTTT	CSAPGQLIGDTEAFF	-	TRBJ1-1	TRBD1	TRBV20-1
TGTGCCAGCAGCTTGGAGGGGGGGATGGAGACCCAGTACTTC	CASSLEGGMETQYF	-	TRBJ2-5	-	TRBV5-4
TGTGCCAGCAGCCTCGTAGGAGCTACCCAAGATACCCAGTACTTC	CASSLVGATQDTQYF	-	TRBJ2-5	-	TRBV5-4
TGTGCCAGTAGGGGACAGGGGAGCACAGATACGCAGTATTTT	CASRGQGSTDTQYF	few	TRBJ2-3	TRBD1	TRBV19
TGTGCCAGCAGCTTACGCTCTGCAGCTAACACAGATACGCAGTATTTT	CASSLRSAANTDTQYF	-	TRBJ2-3	-	TRBV7-6
TGTGCCAGTAGTACACTCGACAGGGATCAGCCCCAGCATTTT	CASSTLDRDQPQHF	-	TRBJ1-5	TRBD1	TRBV19
TGCAGTGCTAGAGAAGGCGGGGGCCACCAAGAGACCCAGTACTTC	CSAREGGGHQETQYF	-	TRBJ2-5	-	TRBV20-1
TGTGCCAGCAGCGCCGGGACCCTTCGGTTCTTC	CASSAGTLRFF	-	TRBJ2-1	-	TRBV2
TGTGCCAGCAGCAAAGTTTGGGGGAGGGGCCACGAGCAGTACTTC	CASSKVWGRGHEQYF	-	TRBJ2-7	-	TRBV21-1
TGCGCCAGCAGCTCCAGGCCCGGACTAGAGGGAGAGACCCAGTACTTC	CASSSRPGLEGETQYF	-	TRBJ2-5	TRBD2	TRBV5-1
TGTGCCACCAGTGACTCCACAGGGGGCGGCTCCTACGAGCAGTACTTC	CATSDSTGGGSYEQYF	-	TRBJ2-7	TRBD1	TRBV24-1
TGTGCCAGCAGGGAAGACTTGGCGGAGGAGACCCAGTACTTC	CASREDLAEETQYF	-	TRBJ2-5	-	TRBV5-4
TGTGCCAGCAGTCAGATGGGGGGCGAGCAGTACTTC	CASSQMGGEQYF	-	TRBJ2-7	-	TRBV11-3
TGTGCCAGCAGTGAGGCAGGAGACACCGGGGAGCTGTTTTTT	CASSEAGDTGELFF	-	TRBJ2-2	-	TRBV6-4
TGTGCCAGCAGCTTGGGCCGGACCCGGGGTCGCCAAGAGACCCAGTACTTC	CASSLGRTRGRQETQYF	-	TRBJ2-5	-	TRBV5-6
TGCAGTGCTAGAGATGGGACTAGCGGGAGCAACGAGCAGTACTTC	CSARDGTSGSNEQYF	-	TRBJ2-7	TRBD2	TRBV20-1
TGTGCCAGCAGTATCCAGACAGATTTCACTGAAGCTTTCTTT	CASSIQTDFTEAFF	-	TRBJ1-1	-	TRBV6-1